The T cell receptor (beta chain) under discussion was sequenced for a study of cytomegalovirus exposure and HLA in healthy donors (dated by TCRdb to the late 2010s). Regarding the study in general: In an earlier analysis of several hundred of the donors, roughly 300 Gb of sequence data and some 120 million unique TCR beta sequences from about 179 million T cells were reported. The study combined high-throughput TCR immunosequencing, statistical association of individual TCRs with disease status, and machine learning to predict cytomegalovirus infection status. A separate validation cohort of approximately 120 different subjects was used in addition to the roughly 720-subject first cohort. A later analysis re-examined previously published TCR beta repertoires from 600 to 700 donors and added high-resolution HLA genotyping to investigate patterns of TCR occurrence. The study aimed to test whether signatures of past pathogen exposure could be identified by cataloging public T cell receptors. Donor age, sex, ethnicity and CMV serostatus were compiled alongside the repertoire data. Typing coverage varied by locus: about 629-640 donors for A, B, C, DRB1 and DQB1; approximately 500 for DQA1; approximately 570 for DPA1; approximately 450 for DPB1. Using immunosequencing, the study profiled T cell repertoires from around 680 subjects and related those repertoires to cytomegalovirus serostatus. Because of strong linkage in the cohort, roughly five DR-DQ haplotypes were treated as single units for association and clustering. In the later analysis, no new phenotypic data were used to find candidate immune exposures; instead, reliance was placed on TCR beta sequences and their occurrence across donors. All discovery cohort repertoires had been generated on a single sequencing platform. A later genetic analysis used genome-wide SNP genotypes for about 60% of the roughly 700 donors, treating that subset as a discovery cohort. Approximately 330 gigabases of sequencing data and 75 million to 85 million unique TCR sequences made up an early release that covered nearly 650 HLA-typed donors. Among the approximately 400 genotyped donors, roughly 80% belonged to the genetic ancestry cluster associated with self-reported Caucasian donors. Class I and class II HLA loci were covered by the typing at four-digit resolution. An earlier analysis of around 580 of the donors used high-throughput TCR beta sequencing to judge whether each TCR beta V gene segment behaved as functional or pseudogenic. On average, about 240,000 unique TCR beta nucleotide sequences were sequenced per donor among 300 to 500 genotyped donors of the cohort, with 15% to 20% of those sequences being non-productive. Overall study results and their limits: Broadly in line with IMGT annotations, most TCR beta V segments showed up in productive rearrangements about 90% or about 30% of the time in an earlier analysis of several hundred of the donors. An association between a missense DCLRE1C variant and V-gene and J-gene trimming of TCR beta chains was found in a later genetic analysis and replicated in an independent cohort. Immune exposure information for the cohort was limited to CMV serostatus. Some IMGT-functional V segments, including TRBV6-2 and TRBV6-3, could not be told apart with the 87-base-pair reads, so those segments were excluded. In a later genetic analysis, fewer N-insertions in productive TCRs were reported among donors in an Asian-associated ancestry cluster than the roughly 710-donor mean. A further reported finding was that TCR beta sequences accurately predicted the HLA-A and HLA-B alleles for most subjects in the first cohort. Most TCR sequences were observed very rarely across donors, whereas some public TCRs were present in many individuals. In vitro tests confirmed that a few of the cytomegalovirus-associated TCR beta chains recognize cytomegalovirus antigens. Most CMV-associated TCR beta chains appeared to be HLA-restricted in a later analysis, and the HLA associations seemed to be driven largely by CMV exposure. According to a later analysis, TCR association rates differed among HLA loci, with DRB1 alleles showing the most associated TCRs and HLA-C alleles showing the fewest. Roughly uniform sequencing depth across donors was assumed in presence/absence analyses, although this assumption may not hold. Correlated functional status among segregating V segments might be attributable to linkage disequilibrium, but an unknown experimental factor could not be ruled out. The cohort was sequenced for TCR beta chains only, and without alpha or paired-chain data the features that could be detected were limited. A later analysis reported that several top co-occurrence clusters appeared linked to parvovirus B19, influenza, CMV and Epstein-Barr virus. Because counts were too low, roughly 16 rarely observed V segments, including chromosome 9 orphons, were excluded from the earlier analysis of 500 to 700 of the donors. At a false discovery rate of 0.05, a later analysis linked around 15,000 TCR beta sequences to specific HLA alleles. According to the authors, the approach could potentially be generalized to other disease states and immunological phenotypes. Assigning TCR associations to individual alleles was difficult when HLA alleles, especially DR and DQ, strongly co-occurred. The study listed 164 TCR beta chains as associated with cytomegalovirus. Cytomegalovirus status was reported to be diagnosed by the classifier with high specificity and sensitivity in both the original and validation cohorts. Because HLA typing was missing for some donors at each locus, association tests included only the typed subset. In a later analysis, HLA-associated TCR beta chains showed more clonal expansion and lower generation probabilities than non-associated chains that were equally common. A cluster of highly shared sequence variants was judged likely to be a technical artifact of the sequencing pipeline.

The cohort consisted of 650 to 700 healthy bone marrow donors. Cohort members were all nominally healthy when sampled, although unrecorded immune exposures were likely present. The donor tested CMV seropositive and was one of the 289 seropositive cohort members. A peripheral blood sample was provided by each donor, and peripheral blood mononuclear cells were used for TCR beta sequencing. Genomic DNA was extracted from the blood cell samples with the Qiagen DNeasy Blood Extraction Kit. There are 14 amino acids in the CDR3, from cysteine to phenylalanine inclusive. Only CDR3 DNA is held: 42 bases, read in frame from base 1. Cut back by 0 bases and 7 bases, the V and J ends lie 10 bases apart. The germline V gene (reference sequence) provides CDR1 SGHNT and CDR2 YYREEE. Library preparation employed the immunoSEQ multiplex PCR assay. A mixture of 60 forward primers for TCR Vbeta segments and 13 reverse primers for TCR Jbeta segments was used in the multiplex PCR. The CDR3 region of rearranged TCR beta genes was amplified from genomic DNA with a multiplex PCR assay. The amplified TCR beta libraries were sequenced on the Illumina HiSeq System as 87-base-pair reads. For the original study's pipeline: Across the 500 to 850 repertoires, a later analysis counted 78 million or so unique TCR beta chains, approximately 12 million of which were shared by at least two donors. A nearest-neighbor algorithm error-corrected the raw reads and collapsed the reads into unique sequences, merging closely related sequences to remove PCR and sequencing errors. Alignment of CDR3 sequences to IMGT reference sequences was used to assign V, D and J gene segments. For a sequence to be retained, at least a six-nucleotide match to both a V gene segment and a J gene segment was required. A rearrangement counted as productive if the CDR3 had no stop codons and remained in frame with V and J, and every other rearrangement counted as non-productive. Following IMGT convention, CDR3 was defined as the stretch from the second conserved V-encoded cysteine to the conserved J-encoded phenylalanine. The earlier analysis of around 640 of the donors excluded sequences that lacked an unambiguous match to a single V gene segment. In an earlier analysis of approximately 550 of the donors, V segments were called functional above 56.7% productive rearrangements and were called segregating when the between-donor standard deviation exceeded 5%. A statistical classification framework was built for diagnosing cytomegalovirus status from the catalog of TCR beta chain sequences. V and J gene assignment, in a later analysis, came from comparing TCR nucleotide sequences with IMGT/GENE-DB human TR gene sequences. Using the TCRdist pipeline, a later analysis assigned CDR3 sequences along with most-parsimonious VDJ recombination scenarios. In a later analysis, each TCR beta chain was defined by its CDR3 amino acid sequence together with its V-gene family, and reads lacking a unique V-gene family were excluded. In a later analysis, approximately 640 highly shared, low-generation-probability nucleotide sequences were removed to address suspected cross-contamination and a sequencing artifact. For each public chain, a later analysis derived a clonal expansion index from normalized ranks of inferred template counts within each repertoire. Generation probabilities in a later analysis came from a VDJ recombination model fitted to out-of-frame rearrangements, and those results were checked against IGoR. Hypergeometric tests were used in a later analysis to score TCR-TCR, TCR-HLA and TCR-CMV co-occurrence, with a repertoire-size bias correction applied to the TCR pairs. To estimate false discovery rates, a later analysis permuted the HLA or CMV assignments 20 times. In a later analysis, co-occurring TCRs were grouped with DBSCAN, and TCRdist sequence similarity was added when clustering was performed within HLA-allele-positive subsets. Repertoires with fewer than 30,000 or more than 120,000 public chains, plus five repertoires with anomalous nucleotide sharing, were excluded from co-occurrence clustering. Sourced from immuneACCESS, this table was stored by TCRdb with only in-frame sequences that have V and J called. A share of the clones is absent; for the studies checked, an unresolved V gene accounts for under half, and the remainder has no known explanation. The DNA gave D and trimming, while V, J and clone size come from that table. Within this sample are about 160,000 clones, with around 83% of them counted one time only. The ten most abundant clones make up 8.5% of the sample.

This clone was seen a single time. Its antigen is not yet known. Per-nucleotide qualities are absent, and no much larger clonotype sits a single base away. This chain is built from TRBV5-4 and TRBJ1-4; the D gene cannot be resolved reliably. The sample was PBMCs. The sequence was collected from a male donor in good health and CMV-seropositive. The sequence in DNA is TGTGCCAGCAGCTTGGGGCTCGGGGTTGAAAAACTGTTTTTT. Its protein product is CASSLGLGVEKLFF.